This TCR beta chain comes out of a study of blood T cell repertoires in COVID-19. V dropped 0 bases and J dropped 0 bases, with 10 bases sitting between them. Looked up from germline, CDR1 is SGHKS and CDR2 is YYEKEE (reference sequence). CDR3 length: 16 residues. Clones were read by immunoSEQ multiplex PCR, and TCRdb kept only the in-frame ones, dropping some. The sample records roughly 400,000 clones, just over 90% being singletons. Adults between about 18 and 95 years of age took part from about two dozen US areas. Membership in each cohort depended on participant-reported clinical history. A COVID-19 case was met by exposed participants within 2 weeks before study entry.

V gene TRBV5-5 combines with J gene TRBJ1-5, with TRBD1 as a possible D gene (5 bases). The sample was PBMCs or T cells enriched from blood (not recorded which). This clonotype originated in a woman in her 40s who had been exposed to COVID-19. The CDR3 coding sequence is TGTGCCAGCAGCTTGGAGGCAGGGCATAGCAATCAGCCCCAGCATTTT. Translation: CASSLEAGHSNQPQHF.